What follows are 17 T cell receptor beta chains derived from one specimen sequenced in a study of CD8+ T cells in alopecia areata. Sorting of CD4+ cells into CD25+CD127- cells was carried out for about five patients. In each case, RNA was isolated and then reverse transcribed into cDNA as the sequencing template. Only in-frame clones appear in the TCRdb table, and some are missing; sequencing was by immunoSEQ multiplex PCR. The sample comprises more than 11,000 clones, 50% to 60% of which are singletons, and over 3% rests with the top ten. Specimen: CD4+ Tregs sorted from blood. These receptor sequences come from a human donor with alopecia areata.

This clone was observed a handful of times. The CDR3 nucleotides are TGTGCCAGTAGTCAATTAGCGGGACAAGAGACCCAGTACTTC. Protein sequence: CASSQLAGQETQYF. This chain joins TRBV19 and TRBJ2-5; 8 bases map to TRBD2. CDR3 length: 14 residues. CDR1 is LNHDA and CDR2 is SQIVND in the germline V gene (reference sequence). The V and J ends lost 5 bases and 2 bases, in that order; junction bases with no gene match: 4.

This clone was recorded a few times. The rearrangement links TRBV27 to TRBJ2-3, with 11 nucleotides matching TRBD2. Looked up from germline, CDR1 is MNHEY and CDR2 is SMNVEV (reference sequence). This CDR3 has 18 residues. V shed 8 bases, J shed 2 bases, and the junction held 15 bases outside the gene matches. CDR3 DNA sequence: TGTGCCAGCTCCATACCCCCCCTAGCGGGAGGCATCACAGATACGCAGTATTTT. This translates into CASSIPPLAGGITDTQYF.

The V gene is TRBV28, the J gene TRBJ2-1, with 7 bases aligning to TRBD2. Unmatched junction bases numbered 4, after V lost 5 bases and J lost 6 bases. CDR1 is MDHEN and CDR2 is SYDVKM in the germline V gene. The CDR3 has 13 amino acids. This CDR3 reads CASSETSFNEQFF. CDR3 coding DNA: TGTGCCAGCAGTGAGACTAGCTTCAATGAGCAGTTCTTC.

This rearrangement joins TRBV6-5 to TRBJ2-1; 9 bases fit TRBD2. V lost 4 bases, J lost 5 bases, and 9 bases stayed unmatched. From germline, CDR1 is MNHEY and CDR2 SVGAGI. There are 16 residues in the CDR3. The CDR3 is CASSFSGTSRDNEQFF. For the CDR3, the DNA is TGTGCCAGCAGTTTTTCCGGGACTAGCAGAGACAATGAGCAGTTCTTC.

V gene TRBV29-1 combines with J gene TRBJ2-7; D remains ambiguous. The germline V gene encodes CDR1 SQVTM and CDR2 ANQGSEA. CDR3 length: 12 amino acids. V lost 4 bases, J lost 0 bases, and 7 bases lay in between. CDR3 in DNA: TGCAGCGTTGGACGCTTCTCCTACGAGCAGTACTTC. It encodes CSVGRFSYEQYF.

This rearrangement joins TRBV10-3 to TRBJ2-7; 8 bases align to TRBD2. The V gene's germline CDR1 is ENHRY and CDR2 SYGVKD. The CDR3 loop spans 14 amino acids. The J segment lost 3 bases and the V segment lost 4 bases, leaving 5 bases of the junction unmatched. This CDR3 reads CAISVAGPSYEQYF. Here the CDR3 DNA reads TGTGCCATCAGTGTAGCGGGACCGAGCTACGAGCAGTACTTC.

V gene TRBV5-1 combines with J gene TRBJ2-5; the D is unclear. This CDR3 is 13 amino acids long. Per germline, CDR1 SGHRS and CDR2 YFSETQ. Trimming removed 1 base from V and 1 base from J, with 5 bases in between. CDR3 bases: TGCGCCAGCAGCTTGTCTCCCCAAGAGACCCAGTACTTC. Protein product: CASSLSPQETQYF.

The CDR3 DNA sequence: TGTGCCAGCAGTTACCGGGATCGGAGGCGGGAGACCCAGTACTTC. Protein: CASSYRDRRRETQYF. The genes are TRBV6-5 and TRBJ2-5; possibly TRBD2 for D (5 bases). V lost 2 bases to trimming and J lost 5 bases, with 15 bases between them. Germline V gives CDR1 MNHEY, CDR2 SVGAGI. The CDR3 sequence is 15 residues long.

This chain connects TRBV11-3 to TRBJ2-5; 7 positions match TRBD1. Germline-derived CDR1 and CDR2 are SGHNT and YENEEA. V shed 1 base, J shed 11 bases, and the junction held 10 bases outside the gene matches. The CDR3 sequence is 14 residues long. The CDR3 bases are TGTGCCAGCAGCTTAGCCGCGACAGGGAATACACAGTACTTC. Residues: CASSLAATGNTQYF.

This clone was detected only once. The chain uses TRBV6-1 and TRBJ2-7; no clear D. There are 12 residues in the CDR3. The ends were cut back, 4 bases at V and 3 bases at J, with 7 bases in the middle. CDR1 and CDR2 (germline): MNHNS, SASEGT. The CDR3 nucleotides read TGTGCCAGCAGTGCAAGCTACTACGAGCAGTACTTC. This sequence encodes CASSASYYEQYF.

The V call is TRBV9, the J call TRBJ2-1; 7 bases align to TRBD2. Germline lookup yields CDR1 SGDLS and CDR2 YYNGEE. V lost 0 bases to trimming and J lost 2 bases; unmatched junction nucleotides: 5. The CDR3 totals 16 residues. This CDR3 reads CASSVVAGYPYNEQFF. In DNA, the CDR3 is TGTGCCAGCAGCGTAGTAGCGGGTTATCCCTACAATGAGCAGTTCTTC.

The rearrangement joins TRBV5-1 to TRBJ2-5; D ambiguous. Trimming took off 3 bases at V and 4 bases at J, with 13 bases between the two ends. Germline V gives CDR1 SGHRS, CDR2 YFSETQ. CDR3 length: 14 amino acids. The CDR3 protein is CASSYRPGPETQYF. In nucleotides, the CDR3 is TGCGCCAGCAGCTACCGGCCTGGCCCAGAGACCCAGTACTTC.

This chain joins TRBV11-3 and TRBJ2-3; D gene unclear. Germline CDR1 reads SGHNT; CDR2 reads YENEEA. Trimming stripped 4 bases from V and 6 bases from J, with 8 bases between. The CDR3 consists of 12 residues. The CDR3 loop is CASSSGGDTQYF. The CDR3 region has the DNA TGTGCCAGCAGCTCTGGTGGGGATACGCAGTATTTT. The full variable domain, completed using reference TRBV11-3 and TRBJ2-3, is EAGVVQSPRYKIIEKKQPVAFWCNPISGHNTLYWYLQNLGQGPELLIRYENEEAVDDSQLPKDRFSAERLKGVDSTLKIQPAELGDSAVYLCASSSGGDTQYFGPGTRLTVL.

J is TRBJ2-1 and V is TRBV5-1, with TRBD1 identical over 7 bases. Trimming removed 5 bases from V and 5 bases from J; junction bases left unmatched: 16. CDR3 size: 17 residues. The germline CDR1 and CDR2 sequences are SGHRS and YFSETQ. In DNA, the CDR3 is TGCGCCAGCAGGATTATTCGACAGGGTGGCTTTAACAATGAGCAGTTCTTC. It codes for CASRIIRQGGFNNEQFF.

This clone was seen a single time. The chain couples TRBV7-2 to TRBJ2-1; D is perhaps TRBD2 (6 bases). V was trimmed by 6 bases and J by 8 bases, leaving 23 bases between them. The CDR3 is 16 amino acids. The V gene's germline CDR1 is SGHTA and CDR2 FQGNSA. The CDR3 DNA follows: TGTGCCAGCAGTCGAAGATGGCTAGCGTCGACGCATGAGCAGTTCTTC. As protein: CASSRRWLASTHEQFF.

The rearrangement uses TRBV18 and TRBJ2-7; D tentatively fits TRBD1 or TRBD2 (6 bases each). The V gene's germline CDR1 is KGHSH and CDR2 LQKENI. The CDR3 sequence is 14 residues long. V lost 2 bases and J 4 bases, leaving 12 bases between the germline ends. The CDR3 reads CASSPAQGGYEQYF. CDR3 bases: TGTGCCAGCTCACCAGCACAGGGAGGATACGAGCAGTACTTC.

CDR3 sequence (DNA): TGTGCCAGCTCACCACGAGGGTCTAACTATGGCTACACCTTC. It translates to CASSPRGSNYGYTF. The rearrangement joins TRBV18 to TRBJ1-2; D is undetermined. Germline assignment: CDR1 KGHSH and CDR2 LQKENI. The CDR3 is 14 amino acids. V was pared by 1 base and J by 0 bases, with 6 bases between.